Below, 9 T cell receptor beta chains from the same sample are listed, as sequenced in a study of blood T cells in healthy people across ages. Using a J-beta primer mix together with a sample-barcoded 5' primer, a second PCR was run for about 6 to 12 cycles. TCRdb fed the 5' RACE reads into MiXCR, producing one record per CDR3 protein. The table lists 1.5 million to 2 million distinct CDR3 sequences, roughly 28% of them singletons. The specimen sequenced was blood. These receptors all come from a woman aged 25 to 45 in good health.

This clonotype has a handful of counts. V and J are TRBV10-3 and TRBJ2-1; D gene ambiguous. V dropped 4 bases and J dropped 10 bases, with 11 bases sitting between them. Germline V CDR1 and CDR2: ENHRY, SYGVKD. The CDR3 contains 12 residues. CDR3 coding DNA: TGTGCCATCAGTGTCCAGGCCCTCGAGCAGTTCTTC. This encodes CAISVQALEQFF.

On this clonotype itself: A read error may be the cause here, since a much bigger clone is one base away. The chain couples TRBV5-1 to TRBJ1-1; D is unresolved. This CDR3 is 12 amino acids long. Germline V gives CDR1 SGHRS, CDR2 YFSETQ. Trimming took 4 bases from V and 6 from J, leaving 10 bases between them. The CDR3 region has the DNA TGCGCCAGCAGCCCCTTCGACGCTGAAGCTTTCTTT. Translated: CASSPFDAEAFF.

This clonotype was counted a few times. This chain uses TRBV10-3 with TRBJ1-5, with D unclear. V was cut by 0 bases and J by 7 bases, with 10 bases left in between. CDR3 length: 14 amino acids. Per the germline V gene, CDR1 is ENHRY and CDR2 is SYGVKD. The CDR3 nucleotides are TGTGCCATCAGTGAGTCGTCGCGGGAGCAGCCCCAGCATTTT. This translates into CAISESSREQPQHF.

In regard to this clonotype: At one boundary the junction diverges from the germline segment, which might be a read error. Here the CDR3 DNA reads TGTGCCAGCAGAGAAGGCCGTACGCCCCAGCATTTT. This codes for CASREGRTPQHF. The chain carries TRBV2 and TRBJ1-5; D unclear. This CDR3 spans 12 amino acids. Germline assignment: CDR1 SNHLY and CDR2 FYNNEI.

The CDR3 loop is CASSPRGGRYEQYF. The CDR3 DNA is TGCGCCAGCAGCCCCAGGGGGGGGCGGTACGAGCAGTACTTC. The V and J genes are TRBV5-1 and TRBJ2-7; D tentatively fits TRBD1 or TRBD2 (7 bases each). The CDR3 consists of 14 residues. CDR1 and CDR2 from the germline V gene are SGHRS and YFSETQ. The V end was cut by 4 bases, the J end by 4 bases, with 15 bases between.

This clonotype showed up many times. This chain links TRBV27 with TRBJ2-7, with D possibly being TRBD2 (5 bases). Germline V CDR1 and CDR2: MNHEY, SMNVEV (reference sequence). Trimming pared 8 bases from V and 2 bases from J, leaving 16 bases between. This CDR3 region has 14 residues. The CDR3 DNA reads as TGTGCCAGCCGGGGAGTGGGGAGTGCCTACGAGCAGTACTTC. Its translation is CASRGVGSAYEQYF.

This clonotype has only a few counts. The chain carries TRBV5-1 and TRBJ2-1; 10 bases are a match to TRBD1. V lost 0 bases, J lost 8 bases, and 5 bases stayed unmatched. Germline V gene data show CDR1 as SGHRS and CDR2 as YFSETQ. The CDR3 sequence is 15 residues long. The CDR3 nucleotides are TGCGCCAGCAGCTTGGCCGGGACAGGGGTTTATGAGCAGTTCTTC. It encodes CASSLAGTGVYEQFF.

This clonotype was observed many times. The rearrangement joins TRBV6-5 to TRBJ2-1, with 11 bases that match TRBD2. Trimming cost V 2 bases and J 7 bases; bases outside gene matches: 7. The CDR3 extends over 16 amino acids. Per germline, CDR1 MNHEY and CDR2 SVGAGI. The DNA of the CDR3 is TGTGCCAGCAGTTACACCTTAGCGGGGGGGATGAATGAGCAGTTCTTC. Translating it yields CASSYTLAGGMNEQFF.

This clonotype showed up just a few times. The J gene is TRBJ2-3, the V gene TRBV7-2; TRBD2 might be the D (6 bases). The length of the CDR3 is 11 residues. The V end lost 1 base, the J end lost 10 bases, and 6 bases lay between the germline ends. Germline-derived CDR1 and CDR2 are SGHTA and FQGNSA. The CDR3 DNA reads as TGTGCCAGCAGCTTAGAGCGGGCGCAGTATTTT. It encodes CASSLERAQYF.